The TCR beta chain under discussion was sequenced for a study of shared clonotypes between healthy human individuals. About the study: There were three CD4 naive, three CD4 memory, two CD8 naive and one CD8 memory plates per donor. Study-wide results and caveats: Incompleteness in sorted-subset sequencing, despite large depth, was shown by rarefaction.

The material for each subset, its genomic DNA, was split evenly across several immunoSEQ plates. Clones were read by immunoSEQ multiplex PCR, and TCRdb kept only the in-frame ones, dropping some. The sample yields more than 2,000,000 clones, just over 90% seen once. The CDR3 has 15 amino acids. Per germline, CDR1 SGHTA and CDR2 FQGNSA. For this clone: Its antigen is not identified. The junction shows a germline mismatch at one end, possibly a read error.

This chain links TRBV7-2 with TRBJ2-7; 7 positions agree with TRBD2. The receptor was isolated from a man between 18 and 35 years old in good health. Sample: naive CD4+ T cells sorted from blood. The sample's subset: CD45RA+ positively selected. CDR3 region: CASSLRSSGPYQQYF. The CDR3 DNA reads TGTGCCAGCAGCTTAAGGTCTAGCGGTCCCTACCAGCAGTACTTC.